A selection of T cell receptor beta chains follows, all from one sample in a study of OX40 agonist ivuxolimab in advanced cancers. Only in-frame clones appear in the TCRdb table, and some are missing; sequencing was by immunoSEQ multiplex PCR. The table includes over 55,000 clones, around 90% detected once. The specimen comprised CD4+ or CD8+ T cells sorted from blood, sampled in a trial of the OX40 agonist ivuxolimab. These receptors were obtained from an adult with an advanced solid tumor such as melanoma, head and neck, liver or kidney cancer. CDR3s include the opening cysteine and the closing phenylalanine or tryptophan. The D gene is left open where the match is weak. Not all rows give a size; the values are once, few, many and, for expanded clones, a class.

clone_size j_call v_call d_call cdr3_length cdr3_aa cdr3_nt
NA TRBJ2-3 TRBV9 TRBD2 16 CASSGGLVRLSDTQYF TGTGCCAGCAGCGGGGGACTAGTCAGGTTATCAGATACGCAGTATTTT
NA TRBJ1-1 TRBV11-2 NA 14 CASSSNPERIEAFF TGTGCCAGCAGCTCAAATCCGGAACGTATCGAAGCTTTCTTT
NA TRBJ2-7 TRBV29-1 NA 11 CSATREVEQYF TGCAGCGCCACCCGCGAGGTTGAGCAGTACTTC
few TRBJ2-3 TRBV5-1 TRBD2 16 CASKGGVAGRTDTQYF TGCGCCAGCAAAGGCGGAGTAGCGGGAAGAACAGATACGCAGTATTTT
NA TRBJ2-4 TRBV28 NA 14 CASSRRGGSNIQYF TGTGCCAGCAGTCGCAGGGGGGGGTCGAACATTCAGTACTTC
NA TRBJ2-4 TRBV5-1 NA 13 CASSSGDLNIQYF TGCGCCAGCAGCTCAGGGGATTTGAACATTCAGTACTTC
NA TRBJ2-1 TRBV11-3 TRBD1 15 CASSYTGQGVDEQFF TGTGCCAGCAGTTACACTGGACAGGGGGTCGATGAGCAGTTCTTC
NA TRBJ2-3 TRBV6-5 TRBD2 13 CASCPLAGGRQYF TGTGCCAGCTGCCCGTTGGCGGGAGGGAGGCAGTATTTT
NA TRBJ2-1 TRBV6-5 NA 13 CASSYLFNNEQFF TGTGCCAGCAGTTACCTTTTTAACAATGAGCAGTTCTTC
few TRBJ1-5 TRBV7-2 NA 15 CASSLSGTGPQPQHF TGTGCCAGCAGCTTATCCGGGACTGGGCCACAGCCCCAGCATTTT
NA TRBJ2-7 TRBV7-9 TRBD1 14 CASSAGTGETEQYF TGTGCCAGCTCGGCCGGGACAGGGGAGACCGAGCAGTACTTC
NA TRBJ2-2 TRBV5-1 NA 14 CASSSRDDTGELFF TGCGCCAGCAGCTCCCGGGATGACACCGGGGAGCTGTTTTTT
NA TRBJ2-6 TRBV11-2 NA 17 CASSSGAFLSGANVLTF TGTGCCAGCAGCTCCGGGGCCTTCTTGTCTGGGGCCAACGTCCTGACTTTC
NA TRBJ1-5 TRBV19 NA 14 CASSIGGPNQPQHF TGTGCCAGTAGTATAGGGGGGCCGAATCAGCCCCAGCATTTT
NA TRBJ2-1 TRBV25-1 NA 14 CASGGTNHWGEQFF TGTGCCAGCGGAGGGACAAATCACTGGGGTGAGCAGTTCTTC
NA TRBJ2-1 TRBV7-9 TRBD2 15 CASNIALAGENEQFF TGTGCCAGCAACATTGCCCTAGCGGGAGAAAATGAGCAGTTCTTC
NA TRBJ2-1 TRBV7-2 NA 17 CASSLAPWQGSYNEQFF TGTGCCAGCAGCTTAGCGCCGTGGCAGGGCTCCTACAATGAGCAGTTCTTC
NA TRBJ1-2 TRBV18 NA 13 CASSPPGGGGYTF TGTGCCAGCTCCCCACCGGGAGGCGGAGGCTACACCTTC
NA TRBJ1-3 TRBV10-3 NA 12 CAISSEGNTIYF TGTGCCATCAGTTCCGAGGGAAACACCATATATTTT
NA TRBJ2-3 TRBV11-3 NA 16 CASSLGAGKRTDTQYF TGTGCCAGCAGCTTAGGTGCGGGAAAACGGACAGATACGCAGTATTTT
NA TRBJ2-6 TRBV5-5 NA 16 CASSLFYRSGANVLTF TGTGCCAGCAGCTTGTTTTACAGATCCGGGGCCAACGTCCTGACTTTC
NA TRBJ2-1 TRBV6-5 TRBD2 14 CASKGAGSYNEQFF TGTGCCAGCAAAGGAGCGGGATCCTACAATGAGCAGTTCTTC
NA TRBJ2-1 TRBV9 NA 14 CASSVDVNGGEQFF TGTGCCAGCAGCGTAGATGTCAATGGGGGTGAGCAGTTCTTC
NA TRBJ2-3 TRBV23-1 NA 11 CASKEGDTQYF TGCGCCAGCAAGGAGGGAGATACGCAGTATTTT
NA TRBJ2-1 TRBV27 TRBD2 16 CASSLWTSGRSYEQFF TGTGCCAGCAGTTTATGGACTAGCGGGAGGAGCTATGAGCAGTTCTTC
once TRBJ2-7 TRBV4-3 NA 15 CASSRMRVSDYEQYF TGCGCCAGCAGCAGAATGCGAGTTTCGGACTACGAGCAGTACTTC
NA TRBJ1-3 TRBV14 NA 15 CASSPGVISGNTIYF TGTGCCAGCAGCCCAGGGGTTATCTCTGGAAACACCATATATTTT
NA TRBJ1-3 TRBV2 NA 15 CASREQANSGNTIYF TGTGCCAGCAGGGAACAGGCGAACTCTGGAAACACCATATATTTT
NA TRBJ2-2 TRBV5-4 TRBD2 17 CASSLGTSGRNTGELFF TGTGCCAGCAGCCTAGGGACTAGCGGGAGAAACACCGGGGAGCTGTTTTTT
NA TRBJ1-5 TRBV28 NA 12 CASSKRLGAQHF TGTGCCAGCAGTAAACGCTTAGGGGCCCAGCATTTT